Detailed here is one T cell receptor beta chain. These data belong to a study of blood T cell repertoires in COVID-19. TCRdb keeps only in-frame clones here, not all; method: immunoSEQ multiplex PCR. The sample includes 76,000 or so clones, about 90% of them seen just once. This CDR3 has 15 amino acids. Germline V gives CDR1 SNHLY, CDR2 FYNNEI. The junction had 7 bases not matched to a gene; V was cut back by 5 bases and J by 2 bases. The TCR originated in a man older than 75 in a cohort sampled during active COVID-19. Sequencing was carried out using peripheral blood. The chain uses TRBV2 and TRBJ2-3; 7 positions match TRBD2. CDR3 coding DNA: TGTGCCAGCAGTCTTGAACTAGCGAACACAGATACGCAGTATTTT. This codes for CASSLELANTDTQYF.